The 14 T cell receptor beta chains below all came from one sample that was sequenced in a study of T cell responses to AZD1222 COVID-19 vaccine. Method: immunoSEQ multiplex PCR; TCRdb's copy keeps in-frame clones and lacks some. Of approximately 150,000 clones listed, about 90% were seen once; the top ten hold about 7.5%. The sample was peripheral blood, taken 28 days after the second dose of the MenACWY control vaccine. The source is an adult who received the MenACWY meningococcal vaccine as a control.

J is TRBJ2-5 and V is TRBV28; D unclear. The CDR3 contains 16 residues. CDR1 is MDHEN and CDR2 is SYDVKM in the germline V gene. Trimming removed 6 bases at V and 1 base at J, with 18 bases between. This chain's CDR3 is CASSLNAINLQETQYF. The CDR3 DNA reads TGTGCCAGCAGCTTGAACGCGATTAACCTCCAAGAGACCCAGTACTTC.

This rearrangement joins TRBV14 to TRBJ1-3; TRBD1 is a possible D gene (6 bases). V was pared by 0 bases and J by 7 bases, with 13 bases between. Germline V gene sequence: CDR1 SGHDN, CDR2 FVKESK. The CDR3 covers 15 residues. In nucleotides, the CDR3 is TGTGCCAGCAGCCAAGACAGGGGCCCCAGCAACACCATATATTTT. Encoded protein: CASSQDRGPSNTIYF. The variable domain in full, with the rest retrieved from reference TRBV14 and TRBJ1-3, is EAGVTQFPSHSVIEKGQTVTLRCDPISGHDNLYWYRRVMGKEIKFLLHFVKESKQDESGMPNNRFLAERTGGTYSTLKVQPAELEDSGVYFCASSQDRGPSNTIYFGEGSWLTVV.

The CDR3 protein is CASSQDLSNPYEQYF. The CDR3 DNA is TGCGCCAGCAGCCAAGATTTGTCTAATCCCTACGAGCAGTACTTC. The rearrangement uses TRBV4-1 and TRBJ2-7; no firm D call. Trimming left V 0 bases short and J 2 bases short, with 11 bases between. The CDR3 has 15 residues. CDR1 and CDR2 from the germline V gene are MGHRA and YSYEKL.

This chain connects TRBV7-8 to TRBJ2-6; no definite D call. This CDR3 is 17 amino acids long. The germline V and J ends were trimmed by 6 bases and 0 bases, with 15 bases remaining between them. CDR1 SGHVS and CDR2 FQNEAQ come from the germline V gene. The CDR3 region is CASRAQEVSSGANVLTF. The CDR3 coding sequence is TGTGCCAGCAGGGCGCAGGAAGTGAGCTCTGGGGCCAACGTCCTGACTTTC.

The chain joins TRBV5-6 to TRBJ2-7, with 9 nucleotides matching TRBD1. This CDR3 has 15 amino acids. V shed 6 bases, J shed 6 bases, and the junction held 13 bases outside the gene matches. CDR1 SGHDT and CDR2 YYEEEE come from the germline V gene. In DNA form, the CDR3 reads TGTGCCAGCAACAGACAGGGGGAAACCGCTGGCGAGCAGTACTTC. It is translated as CASNRQGETAGEQYF. Together with reference TRBV5-6 and TRBJ2-7, the CDR3 gives the full variable domain: DAGVTQSPTHLIKTRGQQVTLRCSPKSGHDTVSWYQQALGQGPQFIFQYYEEEERQRGNFPDRFSGHQFPNYSSELNVNALLLGDSALYLCASNRQGETAGEQYFGPGTRLTVT.

The rearrangement joins TRBV4-1 to TRBJ1-3, with 7 nucleotides matching TRBD1. Per the germline V gene, CDR1 is MGHRA and CDR2 is YSYEKL. Unmatched junction bases numbered 7, after V lost 0 bases and J lost 2 bases. The CDR3 runs 17 residues. The DNA for the CDR3 is TGCGCCAGCAGCCAAGATTTGGGGACAGCAACTGGAAACACCATATATTTT. This translates into CASSQDLGTATGNTIYF.

The genes are TRBV6-1 and TRBJ1-3, with unresolved D. V lost 3 bases and J 2 bases, leaving 11 bases between the germline ends. Looked up from germline, CDR1 is MNHNS and CDR2 is SASEGT. This CDR3 comprises 15 residues. The CDR3 DNA reads TGTGCCAGCAGTGACAGCTGGACGACTGGAAACACCATATATTTT. The encoded protein is CASSDSWTTGNTIYF.

The J gene is TRBJ1-2, the V gene TRBV2, with TRBD1 matching over 8 bases. Per the germline V gene, CDR1 is SNHLY and CDR2 is FYNNEI. J lost 4 bases, V lost 4 bases, and 8 bases had no gene match. CDR3 size: 15 residues. In nucleotides, the CDR3 is TGTGCCAGCAGTGGGGCAGGGGGCATTGCCTATGGCTACACCTTC. It is translated as CASSGAGGIAYGYTF.

V usage is TRBV2 and J usage is TRBJ1-5, with no clear D. The V end was cut by 5 bases, the J end by 0 bases, with 11 bases between. This CDR3 comprises 15 residues. Per germline, CDR1 SNHLY and CDR2 FYNNEI. In DNA, the CDR3 is TGTGCCAGCAGTAAGTTACAAGATAGCAATCAGCCCCAGCATTTT. Amino acids: CASSKLQDSNQPQHF.

The chain combines TRBV7-3 with TRBJ2-2; D not certain. The V gene lost 0 bases and the J gene lost 3 bases, with 5 bases spanning the gap. This CDR3 spans 14 amino acids. CDR1 is SGHTA and CDR2 is FQGTGA in the germline V gene. The CDR3 loop reads CASSLTLDTGELFF. CDR3 in DNA: TGTGCCAGCAGCTTAACTCTTGACACCGGGGAGCTGTTTTTT.

Remarks on this clone: It is unclear where the CDR3 begins or ends on the DNA, so no DNA is shown, and the CDR3 is as TCRdb lists it. The chain is built from TRBV5-6 and TRBJ2-3; TRBD1, the D gene given by the table, was not confirmed from the DNA. The CDR3 numbers 14 amino acids, ends counted. CDR1 is SGHDT, CDR2 YYEEEE, per germline. The CDR3 region is CASSLAVGQGARYF.

The chain joins TRBV30 to TRBJ2-1, with TRBD2 identical over 13 bases. CDR1 and CDR2 from the germline V gene are GTSNPN and SVGIG (reference sequence). J lost 3 bases, V lost 5 bases, and 13 bases had no gene match. The CDR3 contains 18 residues. CDR3 DNA sequence: TGTGCCTGGGTTATACTAGCGGGGGGGGCTAAGGTCTACAATGAGCAGTTCTTC. This translates into CAWVILAGGAKVYNEQFF.

The V and J genes are TRBV28 and TRBJ1-2; D remains unclear. Germline V gene data show CDR1 as MDHEN and CDR2 as SYDVKM. There are 10 residues in the CDR3. V was trimmed by 8 bases and J by 8 bases, leaving 9 bases between them. The CDR3 DNA reads as TGTGCCAGCTTAGCGGGGGGCTACACCTTC. Its protein is CASLAGGYTF.

The V call is TRBV28, the J call TRBJ2-6; 7 bases fit TRBD1. The V segment lost 0 bases and the J segment 0 bases; nucleotides outside the gene matches: 8. The germline V gene has CDR1 MDHEN and CDR2 SYDVKM. CDR3 length: 19 amino acids. The CDR3 nucleotides read TGTGCCAGCAGTTTATGGCACCACAGGGGTCCCTCTGGGGCCAACGTCCTGACTTTC. Translating it yields CASSLWHHRGPSGANVLTF.